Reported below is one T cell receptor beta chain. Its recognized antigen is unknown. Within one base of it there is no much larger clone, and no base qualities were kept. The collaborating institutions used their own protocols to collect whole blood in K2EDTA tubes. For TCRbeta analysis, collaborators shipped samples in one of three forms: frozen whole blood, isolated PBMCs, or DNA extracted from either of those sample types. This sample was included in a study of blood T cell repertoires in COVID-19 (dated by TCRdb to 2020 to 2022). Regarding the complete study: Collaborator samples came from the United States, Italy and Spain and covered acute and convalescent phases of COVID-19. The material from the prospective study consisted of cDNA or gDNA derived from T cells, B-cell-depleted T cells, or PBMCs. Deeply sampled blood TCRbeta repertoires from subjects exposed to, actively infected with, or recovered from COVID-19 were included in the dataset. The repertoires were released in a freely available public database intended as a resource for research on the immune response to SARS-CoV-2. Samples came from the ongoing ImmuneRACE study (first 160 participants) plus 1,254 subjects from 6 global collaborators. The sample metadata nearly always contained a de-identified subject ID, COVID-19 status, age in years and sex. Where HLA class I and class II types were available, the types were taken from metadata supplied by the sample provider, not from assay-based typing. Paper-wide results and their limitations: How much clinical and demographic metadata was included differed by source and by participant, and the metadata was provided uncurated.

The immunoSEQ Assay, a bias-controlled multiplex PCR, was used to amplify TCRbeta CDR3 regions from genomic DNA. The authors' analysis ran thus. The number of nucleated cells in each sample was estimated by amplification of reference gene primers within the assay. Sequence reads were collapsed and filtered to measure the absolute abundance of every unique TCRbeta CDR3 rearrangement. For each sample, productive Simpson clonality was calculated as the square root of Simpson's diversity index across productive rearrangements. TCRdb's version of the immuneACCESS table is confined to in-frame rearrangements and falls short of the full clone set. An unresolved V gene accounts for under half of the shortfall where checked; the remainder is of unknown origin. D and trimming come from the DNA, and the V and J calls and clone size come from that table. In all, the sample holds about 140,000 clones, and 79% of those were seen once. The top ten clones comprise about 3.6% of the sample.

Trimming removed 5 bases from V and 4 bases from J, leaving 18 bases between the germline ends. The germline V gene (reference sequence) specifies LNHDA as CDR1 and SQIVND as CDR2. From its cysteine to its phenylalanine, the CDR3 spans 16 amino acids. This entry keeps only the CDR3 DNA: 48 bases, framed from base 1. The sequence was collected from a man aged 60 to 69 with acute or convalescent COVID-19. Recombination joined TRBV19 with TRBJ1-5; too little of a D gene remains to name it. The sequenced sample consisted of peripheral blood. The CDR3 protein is CASSGLTGTGNQPQHF. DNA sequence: TGTGCCAGTAGTGGGCTGACTGGAACGGGGAATCAGCCCCAGCATTTT.